This TCR beta chain appears in the sequencing data of a study of cytomegalovirus exposure and HLA in healthy donors. Study-wide results and limits: An Asian-associated ancestry cluster reportedly showed fewer N-insertions than the approximately 650-donor mean in a later analysis. It was reported that the classifier diagnosed cytomegalovirus status with high specificity and sensitivity in both the original and validation cohorts. The study had only CMV serostatus as immune exposure information.

Researchers ran the PCR with 60 Vbeta and 13 Jbeta primers. TCRdb's copy holds only in-frame clones and misses some; the assay was immunoSEQ multiplex PCR. The sample consists of just over 150,000 clones, around four fifths of them appearing once. This clone has only one observation. The antigen is unknown. CDR1 is SGHTA, CDR2 FQGTGA, per germline. The CDR3 sequence is 15 residues long. J gave up 4 bases and V 4 bases, and 6 bases lay outside the gene matches. V is TRBV7-3 and J is TRBJ1-2, with TRBD1 matching 10 bases. The clonotype comes from a female donor in good health and CMV-seronegative. Sequenced: PBMCs. CDR3 coding DNA: TGTGCCAGCAGCTCGACAGGGGGCGCGCCCTATGGCTACACCTTC. Encoded protein: CASSSTGGAPYGYTF.